The sequence of this TCR beta chain was determined in a study of T cells in Graves' hyperthyroidism and ophthalmopathy. Germline loops: CDR1 DFQATT, CDR2 SNEGSKA (reference sequence). CDR3 size: 15 residues. V was clipped by 4 bases and J by 8 bases; unmatched bases: 10. This clonotype was recorded at least ten times. Clinical symptoms, serum thyroxine, TRAb, thyroid ultrasound and orbital computed tomography informed diagnoses. The TCR beta CDR3 regions underwent amplification using RNA transcripts as the source. During a first-round RT-PCR of the TCR CDR3, the HTBI primer set was used. One entry per CDR3 protein, called by TCRdb with MiXCR from the multiplex PCR reads. Seen here are 250,000 to 300,000 distinct CDR3 sequences, about 15% observed once, and the top ten hold 30% to 35%.

Sequenced material: blood. The receptor's source is a woman aged 45-59 years with Graves' hyperthyroidism that later progressed to Graves' ophthalmopathy. The V and J genes are TRBV20-1 and TRBJ1-5; TRBD1 agrees at 11 bases. DNA for the CDR3: TGCAGTGCTACCCCCGGGACAGGGGGTTGGGAGCCCCAGCATTTT. Amino acid sequence: CSATPGTGGWEPQHF.